The clone carrying this T cell receptor (beta chain) appeared many times. Its specificity is unknown. This sample is drawn from a study of CD8 T cells in ankylosing spondylitis. The study, taken as a whole, reports: In peripheral blood, disease-linked CD8+ clones occurred at relatively low frequencies. Earlier literature documents some of the motif variants in reactive arthritis synovial fluid and blood. Blood of patients with ankylosing spondylitis appeared to be characterized by a TCR beta motif of several highly homologous variants. Reports say disease-linked clones showed up significantly more in matched ankylosing spondylitis synovial fluid.

In germline, CDR1 is WSHSY, CDR2 SAAADI. The junction had 6 bases not matched to a gene; V was cut back by 5 bases and J by 5 bases. The CDR3 has 14 amino acids. Using quantitative 5'-RACE with molecular barcodes, the authors made TCR beta libraries. In TCRdb, the 5' RACE reads were re-called with MiXCR into one record per CDR3 protein. The repertoire includes 200,000 to 250,000 distinct CDR3 sequences, 6% to 8.5% of them detected once, and around 14% sits in the top ten. The source material was blood, either unsorted or a sorted T cell fraction (not recorded which). V gene TRBV10-2 combines with J gene TRBJ2-7; 10 bases are shared with TRBD2. The sequence derives from a male donor with ankylosing spondylitis. The CDR3 DNA is TGCGCCAGCAGTACGACTAGCGGGTTCCACGAGCAGTACTTC. Its translation is CASSTTSGFHEQYF.